What follows are 24 T cell receptor beta chains derived from one specimen sequenced in a study of low-dose radiotherapy and immunotherapy resistance in tumors. With TRAV- and TRBV-specific primers, first-strand cDNA was made, covering the alpha and beta chains. Over 20 PCR cycles, TCRs were amplified from a constant-region primer and V-primer adapter. TCRdb redid the calling of the reads with MiXCR, one entry per CDR3 protein. The data contain 70,000 to 95,000 distinct CDR3 sequences, 18% of them seen just once; the ten biggest clones take up approximately 2.8%. The time point here: before trial treatment. The material sequenced was PBMCs, taken before treatment. Every receptor here comes from a male donor with prostate cancer.

This clonotype was seen many times. The J gene is TRBJ2-1, the V gene TRBV2; TRBD2 aligns across 10 bases. The CDR3 is 13 amino acids. CDR1 is SNHLY, CDR2 FYNNEI, per germline. J lost 3 bases, V lost 8 bases, and 1 base had no gene match. CDR3 sequence reads: CASGTSDYNEQFF. The CDR3 nucleotides read TGTGCCAGCGGGACTAGCGACTACAATGAGCAGTTCTTC.

Worth noting for this clonotype: This is likely an artifact of a read error, given a far larger clone one base away. The J gene is TRBJ1-6, the V gene TRBV6-5, with TRBD1 matching 10 bases. Germline CDR1 reads MNHEY; CDR2 reads SVGAGI. CDR3 length: 14 amino acids. The CDR3 spells CAGSSGTGASPLHF. Here the CDR3 DNA reads TGTGCCGGCAGTTCCGGGACAGGGGCTTCACCCCTCCACTTT.

Many counts were recorded for this clonotype. V is TRBV29-1 and J is TRBJ1-1; D call uncertain. The CDR3 runs 14 residues. Trimming took 6 bases from V and 2 from J, leaving 16 bases between them. Germline values: CDR1 SQVTM, CDR2 ANQGSEA. DNA for the CDR3: TGCAGCGTATGGGAGACACGGAGCAACACTGAAGCTTTCTTT. This codes for CSVWETRSNTEAFF.

This clonotype was counted at least ten times. The gene calls are TRBV12-5 and TRBJ1-4, with a tentative D call TRBD1 (5 bases). Deletions cut 3 bases from V and 1 base from J, with 24 bases between. Per germline, CDR1 LGHNT and CDR2 FRNRAP. There are 20 residues in the CDR3. The CDR3 DNA follows: TGTGCTAGTGGTTTCCTCTTGCGACAGAGGCAGAGGGGAACTAATGAAAAACTGTTTTTT. The encoded protein is CASGFLLRQRQRGTNEKLFF.

This clonotype appeared many times. The chain couples TRBV19 to TRBJ1-2; D gene unclear. Per germline, CDR1 LNHDA and CDR2 SQIVND (reference sequence). The CDR3 has 13 amino acids. V lost 5 bases to trimming and J lost 2 bases, with 9 bases between them. The CDR3 sequence is CASSVGINYGYTF. CDR3 DNA sequence: TGTGCCAGTAGTGTGGGTATCAACTATGGCTACACCTTC.

The J gene is TRBJ2-1, the V gene TRBV3-1, with 11 positions matching TRBD2. The CDR3 covers 17 residues. From germline, CDR1 is LGHDT and CDR2 YNNKEL (reference sequence). V shed 6 bases and J 8 bases; nucleotides not matched to a gene: 15. CDR3 DNA: TGTGCCAGCAGGGAAGGGGGGGGACTAGCGGAGGGGCATGAGCAGTTCTTC. Translated: CASREGGGLAEGHEQFF.

This clonotype was counted many times. V is TRBV5-1 and J is TRBJ2-3, with 10 bases that match TRBD1. V was clipped by 5 bases and J by 0 bases; unmatched bases: 9. CDR1 is SGHRS, CDR2 YFSETQ, per germline. The CDR3 runs 17 residues. The CDR3 DNA reads TGCGCCAGCAGTTCCGGGACAGGGGTAGGGAGCACAGATACGCAGTATTTT. Amino acid sequence: CASSSGTGVGSTDTQYF. The complete variable domain, with remaining parts taken from reference TRBV5-1 and TRBJ2-3, reads KAGVTQTPRYLIKTRGQQVTLSCSPISGHRSVSWYQQTPGQGLQFLFEYFSETQRNKGNFPGRFSGRQFSNSRSEMNVSTLELGDSALYLCASSSGTGVGSTDTQYFGPGTRLTVL.

This clonotype was seen at least ten times. The chain is built from TRBV11-2 and TRBJ2-7; 7 bases are shared with TRBD2. The junction had 4 bases not matched to a gene; V was cut back by 3 bases and J by 2 bases. Germline V lookup: CDR1 SGHAT, CDR2 FQNNGV. The CDR3 covers 14 residues. CDR3 coding DNA: TGTGCCAGCAGCTTCGGGGGGACCACCTACGAGCAGTACTTC. Translation: CASSFGGTTYEQYF.

This clonotype was detected many times. The chain couples TRBV10-3 to TRBJ2-3; TRBD2 agrees at 9 bases. Losses at the gene ends were 7 bases for V and 1 base for J; bases not matched to a gene: 3. CDR3 size: 14 residues. CDR1 and CDR2 from the germline V gene are ENHRY and SYGVKD. The CDR3 DNA reads as TGTGCCATCACTCAGCGGGGGGGCACAGATACGCAGTATTTT. Translation: CAITQRGGTDTQYF.

On this clonotype: This likely reflects a read error, since a far larger clone is one base away. V gene TRBV3-1 combines with J gene TRBJ2-5, with D maybe TRBD2 (5 bases). The germline CDR1 and CDR2 sequences are LGHDT and YNNKEL (reference sequence). This CDR3 has 16 residues. V was cut by 6 bases and J by 11 bases, with 28 bases left in between. CDR3 protein: CASRRTSNVASNEQYF. The CDR3 DNA reads TGTGCCAGCAGAAGGACTTCCAATGTGGCTTCCAATGAGCAGTACTTC.

Ten or more counts support this clonotype. The chain has TRBV11-2 and TRBJ1-1, with D perhaps TRBD1 (5 bases). This CDR3 comprises 15 residues. Germline V CDR1 and CDR2: SGHAT, FQNNGV. Trimming pared 5 bases from V and 1 base from J, leaving 14 bases between. Here the CDR3 reads CASSRPGRGNTEAFF. The CDR3 nucleotides are TGTGCCAGCAGCCGTCCGGGACGGGGGAACACTGAAGCTTTCTTT.

This clonotype was seen ten or more times. The chain joins TRBV9 to TRBJ2-1; 8 nucleotides agree with TRBD1. Germline trimming cut 4 bases from V and 8 bases from J; bases unmatched to any gene: 8. In germline, CDR1 is SGDLS, CDR2 YYNGEE. The CDR3 sequence is 14 residues long. The CDR3 DNA follows: TGTGCCAGCAGCCCTAGGACAGGGTCCCATGAGCAGTTCTTC. It specifies CASSPRTGSHEQFF.

As to this clonotype: One base separates it from a far larger clone, so it is likely a read error. The chain employs TRBV5-1 and TRBJ2-7; possible D gene TRBD1, 7 bases. Deletions cut 0 bases from V and 7 bases from J, with 17 bases between. This CDR3 region has 15 residues. CDR1 and CDR2 from the germline V gene are SGHRS and YFSETQ. In nucleotides, the CDR3 is TGCGCCAGCAGCTTGGGCGGAGGGGGCTACAATGAGCAGTACTTC. Residues: CASSLGGGGYNEQYF.

A remark on this clonotype: A read error likely explains this, since a far larger clone differs by one base. The chain links TRBV11-2 to TRBJ2-7; D is ambiguous. Germline V CDR1 and CDR2: SGHAT, FQNNGV. The CDR3 sequence is 14 residues long. The germline V and J ends were trimmed by 2 bases and 7 bases, with 15 bases remaining between them. Here the CDR3 reads CASSLSGSHNEQYF. CDR3 in DNA: TGTGCCAGCAGCTTATCGGGCAGTCACAATGAGCAGTACTTC.

In its sample, this clonotype was seen many times. The rearrangement uses TRBV12-3 or TRBV12-4 and TRBJ2-3; a possible D gene is TRBD2 (5 bases). Deletions cut 1 base from V and 6 bases from J, with 11 bases between. The CDR3 is made up of 14 amino acids. Here the CDR3 DNA reads TGTGCCAGCAGTTTAGGGCTAGCTTGGGATACGCAGTATTTT. It encodes CASSLGLAWDTQYF.

This clonotype was recorded many times. This chain links TRBV19 with TRBJ1-2; D gene uncertain. Trimming took 3 bases from V and 8 from J, leaving 7 bases between them. Per the germline V gene, CDR1 is LNHDA and CDR2 is SQIVND (reference sequence). The CDR3 sequence is 11 residues long. The CDR3 reads CASSISRGYTF. CDR3 DNA: TGTGCCAGTAGTATTAGCCGGGGCTACACCTTC.

This clonotype was picked up many times. V is TRBV5-5 and J is TRBJ1-2; the match to TRBD1 covers 7 bases. The CDR3 is 17 residues long. Germline CDR1 and CDR2: SGHKS and YYEKEE (reference sequence). Trimming took 4 bases from V and 5 from J; bases not matched to a gene: 17. The CDR3 bases are TGTGCCAGCAGCCGGCAACCGGGACAGCCGGGGGCATATGGCTACACCTTC. Amino acids: CASSRQPGQPGAYGYTF.

At least ten counts were recorded for this clonotype. The genes are TRBV5-5 and TRBJ2-2; 7 nucleotides line up with TRBD2. The trim removed 4 bases at V and 5 bases at J, leaving 11 bases unmatched. Germline V CDR1 and CDR2: SGHKS, YYEKEE (reference sequence). The CDR3 sequence is 16 residues long. The CDR3 here is CASSGRGGGDTGELFF. In nucleotides, the CDR3 is TGTGCCAGCAGCGGCCGGGGCGGGGGTGATACCGGGGAGCTGTTTTTT.

Many counts were recorded for this clonotype. Here the CDR3 reads CASSHNYPSGQKETQYF. DNA for the CDR3: TGTGCCAGCAGCCATAATTACCCCTCGGGCCAGAAAGAGACCCAGTACTTC. The chain combines TRBV11-2 with TRBJ2-5; D call uncertain. This CDR3 region has 17 residues. Trimming removed 5 bases from V and 3 bases from J, with 22 bases in between. The germline V gene has CDR1 SGHAT and CDR2 FQNNGV.

The rearrangement joins TRBV6-5 to TRBJ2-5; unclear D gene. With 0 bases removed from V and 4 bases from J, the gap between germline ends came to 12 bases. The CDR3 runs to 15 residues. Germline lookup yields CDR1 MNHEY and CDR2 SVGAGI. CDR3 coding DNA: TGTGCCAGCAGTTACTCGACTCGAGTCCGAGAGACCCAGTACTTC. This translates into CASSYSTRVRETQYF.

This clonotype occurred many times. This chain connects TRBV5-1 to TRBJ2-7; 10 positions agree with TRBD1. V shed 0 bases and J 5 bases; nucleotides not matched to a gene: 5. The CDR3 is made up of 15 amino acids. Germline V gives CDR1 SGHRS, CDR2 YFSETQ. CDR3 amino acids: CASSLGQGAINEQYF. CDR3 nucleotides: TGCGCCAGCAGCTTGGGACAGGGGGCCATAAACGAGCAGTACTTC.

This clonotype has a count of ten or more. The CDR3 protein is CASRPRGGNEQFF. The DNA for the CDR3 is TGTGCCAGCAGACCTAGAGGGGGTAATGAGCAGTTCTTC. The chain couples TRBV7-6 to TRBJ2-1; a possible D gene is TRBD1 (6 bases). There are 13 residues in the CDR3. Germline lookup yields CDR1 SGHVS and CDR2 FNYEAQ. V was cut by 6 bases and J by 7 bases, with 13 bases left in between. Filled out from reference TRBV7-6 and TRBJ2-1, the complete variable domain reads GAGVSQSPRYKVTKRGQDVALRCDPISGHVSLYWYRQALGQGPEFLTYFNYEAQQDKSGLPNDRFSAERPEGSISTLTIQRTEQRDSAMYRCASRPRGGNEQFFGPGTRLTVL.

This clonotype was detected many times. The V call is TRBV10-3, the J call TRBJ2-3, with 10 bases lining up with TRBD2. Germline-derived CDR1 and CDR2 are ENHRY and SYGVKD. The CDR3 length is 15 residues. V lost 6 bases and J lost 4; bases outside the gene matches: 7. The CDR3 here is CAIRGASGGSDTQYF. Here the CDR3 DNA reads TGTGCCATCAGGGGCGCTAGCGGGGGTTCAGATACGCAGTATTTT.

Concerning this clonotype: This likely traces to a read error, being one base from a far larger clone. The chain uses TRBV6-2 or TRBV6-3 and TRBJ2-1, with 9 bases lining up with TRBD2. In germline, CDR1 is MNHEY, CDR2 SVGEGT. With V trimmed by 8 bases and J by 5 bases, 4 bases remained unmatched. The length of the CDR3 is 13 residues. The chain's CDR3 is CASAGTSNNEQFF. The CDR3 coding sequence is TGTGCCAGCGCCGGGACTAGCAACAATGAGCAGTTCTTC.